Sequencing of this T cell receptor beta chain was carried out in a study of T cell changes during pregnancy in multiple sclerosis. The germline V gene has CDR1 MNHNY and CDR2 SVGAGI (reference sequence). V was clipped by 7 bases and J by 4 bases, with 16 bases between them. The CDR3 spans 14 residues. Generated by immunoSEQ multiplex PCR, the TCRdb table keeps only in-frame clones and is missing some. The table has tens of thousands of clones, about 92% seen once. The sequence came from a female donor in good health, enrolled as a control in a pregnancy study. The sequenced sample was CD8+ T cells from peripheral blood mononuclear cells, obtained in the third trimester of pregnancy. The rearrangement joins TRBV6-6 to TRBJ1-2, with D tentatively TRBD1 (6 bases). CDR3 in amino acids: CASTADSSGYGYTF. The CDR3 region has the DNA TGTGCCAGCACCGCGGACAGCTCTGGCTATGGCTACACCTTC.